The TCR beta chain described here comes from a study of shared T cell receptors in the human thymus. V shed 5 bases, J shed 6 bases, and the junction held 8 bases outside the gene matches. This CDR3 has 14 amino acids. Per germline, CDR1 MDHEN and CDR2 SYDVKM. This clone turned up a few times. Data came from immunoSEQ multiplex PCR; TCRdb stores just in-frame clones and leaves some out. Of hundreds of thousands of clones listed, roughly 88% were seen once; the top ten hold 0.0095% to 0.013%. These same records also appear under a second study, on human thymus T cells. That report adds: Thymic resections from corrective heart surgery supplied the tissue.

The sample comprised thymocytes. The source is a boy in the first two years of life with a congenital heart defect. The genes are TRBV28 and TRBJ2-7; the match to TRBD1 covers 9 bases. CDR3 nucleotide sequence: TGTGCCAGCAGTCCCAGGGACAGGGTCTGCGAGCAGTACTTC. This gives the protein CASSPRDRVCEQYF.